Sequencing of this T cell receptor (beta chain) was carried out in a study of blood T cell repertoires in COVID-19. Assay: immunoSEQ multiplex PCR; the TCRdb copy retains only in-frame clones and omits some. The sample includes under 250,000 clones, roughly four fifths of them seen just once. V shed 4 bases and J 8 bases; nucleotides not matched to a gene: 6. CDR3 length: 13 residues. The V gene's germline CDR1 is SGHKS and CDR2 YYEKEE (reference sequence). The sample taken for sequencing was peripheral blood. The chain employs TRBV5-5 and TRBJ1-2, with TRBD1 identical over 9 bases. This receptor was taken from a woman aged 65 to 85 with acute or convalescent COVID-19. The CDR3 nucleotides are TGTGCCAGCAGCACACAGGGGGCAGGGGGCTACACCTTC. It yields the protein CASSTQGAGGYTF.